A selection of T cell receptor beta chains follows, all from one sample in a study of identifying expanded T cells in peripheral blood. Some clones are missing from TCRdb's copy, which holds only in-frame ones; the method was immunoSEQ multiplex PCR. The sample yields some 90,000 clones, 88% seen once. Specimen: blood. These receptors came from a person aged 18 to 70 in good health. Both conserved end residues are part of each CDR3. Each record gives: J gene, D gene, CDR3 length, V gene, clone size, CDR3 protein, CDR3 DNA. The D gene is left open where the match is weak. Size tells how often a clone was seen (once, few, many) or the class of an expanded clone, and some rows leave it out.

>TRBJ2-1|NA|12|TRBV2|NA
CASRETGNEQFF
TGTGCCAGCAGAGAGACGGGCAATGAGCAGTTCTTC
>TRBJ2-1|NA|13|TRBV5-4|NA
CASSPPGTNEQFF
TGTGCCAGCAGTCCTCCGGGAACTAATGAGCAGTTCTTC
>TRBJ2-5|TRBD2|16|TRBV9|NA
CASSVFPGGNGETQYF
TGTGCCAGCAGCGTTTTTCCGGGGGGTAACGGAGAGACCCAGTACTTC
>TRBJ1-4|TRBD1|14|TRBV4-1|NA
CASSRQGPGEKLFF
TGCGCCAGCAGCCGACAGGGGCCAGGTGAAAAACTGTTTTTT
>TRBJ2-7|TRBD2|12|TRBV5-1|NA
CASSWAGDEQYF
TGCGCCAGCAGCTGGGCGGGAGACGAGCAGTACTTC
>TRBJ1-5|NA|14|TRBV15|NA
CATSRDSLGQPQHF
TGTGCCACCAGCAGAGATAGTCTTGGGCAGCCCCAGCATTTT
>TRBJ2-3|NA|13|TRBV18|NA
CASSLGRGDTQYF
TGTGCCAGCTCACTGGGCCGAGGAGATACGCAGTATTTT
>TRBJ2-7|NA|13|TRBV7-2|NA
CASSFTPQYEQYF
TGTGCCAGCAGCTTCACACCCCAATACGAGCAGTACTTC
>TRBJ1-2|NA|14|TRBV7-9|NA
CASSLGAGNYGYTF
TGTGCCAGCAGCTTAGGGGCAGGAAACTATGGCTACACCTTC
>TRBJ1-6|NA|15|TRBV28|NA
CASSSRAGKGSPLHF
TGTGCCAGCAGTTCCAGGGCGGGGAAAGGATCACCCCTCCACTTT
>TRBJ1-4|TRBD1|13|TRBV6-5|NA
CASSQQGVEKLFF
TGTGCCAGCAGTCAGCAGGGGGTGGAAAAACTGTTTTTT
>TRBJ1-1|TRBD1|13|TRBV9|NA
CASSDRQGLEAFF
TGTGCCAGCAGCGATAGACAGGGCCTGGAAGCTTTCTTT
>TRBJ2-7|NA|11|TRBV30|NA
CAWSVGYEQYF
TGTGCCTGGAGTGTGGGGTACGAGCAGTACTTC
>TRBJ1-1|NA|16|TRBV19|NA
CASSARPRGGNTEAFF
TGTGCCAGTAGTGCCCGACCCCGGGGAGGGAACACTGAAGCTTTCTTT
>TRBJ2-2|TRBD1|14|TRBV6-6|NA
CASSDGQGSGELFF
TGTGCCAGCAGTGACGGACAGGGGTCCGGGGAGCTGTTTTTT
>TRBJ2-3|NA|14|TRBV21-1|NA
CAGGPSGPTDTQYF
TGTGCCGGGGGACCCTCGGGCCCCACAGATACGCAGTATTTT
>TRBJ1-1|NA|15|TRBV27|NA
CASSLSVGMNTEAFF
TGTGCCAGCAGTTTATCTGTAGGGATGAACACTGAAGCTTTCTTT
>TRBJ2-7|TRBD1|14|TRBV15|NA
CATSTYRGQDEQYF
TGTGCCACCAGCACCTACAGGGGGCAAGACGAGCAGTACTTC
>TRBJ1-2|TRBD1|11|TRBV28|once
CASSQGDGYTF
TGTGCCAGCAGCCAGGGGGATGGCTACACCTTC
>TRBJ1-6|NA|13|TRBV2|NA
CASSDQAGTILHF
TGTGCCAGCAGTGATCAAGCAGGGACCATTCTCCACTTT
>TRBJ1-1|TRBD1|17|TRBV6-1|NA
CASSEGRPGGIRTEAFF
TGTGCCAGCAGTGAAGGGAGGCCAGGGGGAATTCGGACTGAAGCTTTCTTT
>TRBJ2-5|TRBD1|13|TRBV2|NA
CASRPNPGGTQYF
TGTGCCAGCAGACCTAACCCAGGGGGGACCCAGTACTTC
>TRBJ1-1|NA|15|TRBV27|NA
CASSFSPGPAVRAFF
TGTGCCAGCAGTTTCAGCCCGGGCCCCGCGGTGCGAGCTTTCTTT
>TRBJ2-7|NA|16|TRBV11-3|once
CASSLHRVESSYEQYF
TGTGCCAGCAGCCTCCACAGGGTAGAAAGCTCCTACGAGCAGTACTTC
>TRBJ2-3|NA|15|TRBV7-9|NA
CASSRHTSRTDTQYF
TGTGCCAGCAGCAGACACACCTCCCGCACAGATACGCAGTATTTT
>TRBJ2-1|TRBD2|16|TRBV7-9|NA
CASSSPRSGGFDEQFF
TGTGCCAGCAGCTCTCCTAGGTCGGGGGGGTTCGATGAGCAGTTCTTC
>TRBJ2-1|NA|14|TRBV19|NA
CASSIGGGVNEQFF
TGTGCCAGTAGTATCGGTGGCGGGGTTAATGAGCAGTTCTTC
>TRBJ1-1|TRBD1|13|TRBV19|NA
CASSRDRGTEAFF
TGTGCCAGCTCCCGGGACAGGGGCACTGAAGCTTTCTTT
>TRBJ2-5|TRBD2|15|TRBV6-5|NA
CASGLAGVGEETQYF
TGTGCCAGCGGGCTAGCGGGGGTCGGGGAAGAGACCCAGTACTTC
>TRBJ2-2|NA|13|TRBV6-5|NA
CASSYSMAGELFF
TGTGCCAGCAGTTATTCTATGGCCGGGGAGCTGTTTTTT
>TRBJ1-1|TRBD1|14|TRBV14|once
CASSQGNRGTRAFF
TGTGCCAGCAGCCAAGGGAACAGGGGTACCAGGGCTTTCTTT
>TRBJ1-1|NA|14|TRBV28|NA
CASTPWGMNTEAFF
TGTGCCAGCACCCCGTGGGGGATGAACACTGAAGCTTTCTTT
>TRBJ2-2|NA|15|TRBV4-2|NA
CASSQGYRHTGELFF
TGTGCCAGCAGCCAAGGGTACAGACACACCGGGGAGCTGTTTTTT
>TRBJ1-1|TRBD1|16|TRBV7-8|NA
CASSFIPGQVNTEAFF
TGTGCCAGCAGCTTTATCCCTGGACAGGTGAACACTGAAGCTTTCTTT
>TRBJ2-7|NA|18|TRBV15|NA
CATSQTRARAKNSYEQYF
TGTGCCACCAGCCAGACGAGGGCCAGGGCAAAAAATTCCTACGAGCAGTACTTC
>TRBJ1-6|NA|14|TRBV9|NA
CASTRDIYNSPLHF
TGTGCCAGCACTCGGGACATCTATAATTCACCCCTCCACTTT
>TRBJ2-3|NA|13|TRBV5-4|NA
CASSLELWGTQYF
TGTGCCAGCAGCTTGGAACTCTGGGGTACGCAGTATTTT
>TRBJ2-2|NA|13|TRBV5-4|NA
CASSTGPGGELFF
TGTGCCAGCAGCACGGGGCCTGGCGGGGAGCTGTTTTTT
>TRBJ2-5|TRBD1|14|TRBV28|once
CASSLQGARETQYF
TGTGCCAGCAGTTTACAGGGGGCTCGTGAGACCCAGTACTTC
>TRBJ1-4|NA|12|TRBV4-3|NA
CASSQDRGKLFF
TGCGCCAGCAGCCAAGATAGAGGAAAACTGTTTTTT
>TRBJ1-2|TRBD1|15|TRBV7-9|once
CASRWTGADNYGYTF
TGTGCCAGCAGGTGGACAGGGGCGGATAACTATGGCTACACCTTC
>TRBJ2-3|NA|12|TRBV28|NA
CASRMGLDTQYF
TGTGCCAGCAGAATGGGCCTTGATACGCAGTATTTT
>TRBJ1-1|TRBD1|17|TRBV18|NA
CASSPMGDRGMSTEAFF
TGTGCCAGCTCACCGATGGGGGACAGGGGGATGAGCACTGAAGCTTTCTTT
>TRBJ1-2|NA|13|TRBV29-1|once
CSVERDRGYGYTF
TGCAGCGTTGAAAGGGACCGGGGATATGGCTACACCTTC
>TRBJ2-5|NA|13|TRBV18|NA
CASSPRIPETQYF
TGTGCCAGCTCACCACGGATTCCGGAGACCCAGTACTTC
>TRBJ2-7|TRBD1|16|TRBV5-1|NA
CASSLASGTGGYEQYF
TGCGCCAGCAGCTTGGCCAGCGGGACAGGGGGCTACGAGCAGTACTTC
>TRBJ1-1|TRBD1|15|TRBV6-5|NA
CASSYRTGGFTEAFF
TGTGCCAGCAGTTACCGGACAGGGGGCTTCACTGAAGCTTTCTTT
>TRBJ1-1|NA|13|TRBV12-5|few
CASGLVGGTEAFF
TGTGCTAGTGGTTTGGTAGGTGGCACTGAAGCTTTCTTT
>TRBJ2-7|NA|13|TRBV7-6|NA
CASSLGGGYEQYF
TGTGCCAGCAGCTTAGGGGGTGGCTACGAGCAGTACTTC
>TRBJ1-1|NA|16|TRBV27|NA
CASSVNRDILPDEAFF
TGTGCCAGCAGTGTAAACCGGGACATTTTACCAGATGAAGCTTTCTTT
>TRBJ2-2|TRBD2|13|TRBV7-9|NA
CASLGLATGELFF
TGTGCCAGCCTCGGACTAGCGACCGGGGAGCTGTTTTTT
>TRBJ1-1|NA|16|TRBV7-6|NA
CASSPPSSLGNTEAFF
TGTGCCAGCAGCCCTCCGAGCAGTCTGGGGAACACTGAAGCTTTCTTT
>TRBJ2-2|NA|13|TRBV4-3|NA
CASSLSTAGELFF
TGCGCCAGCAGCCTGTCCACAGCCGGGGAGCTGTTTTTT
>TRBJ1-2|NA|18|TRBV4-1|NA
CASSQAIRTGPGNYGYTF
TGCGCCAGCAGCCAGGCGATCAGAACAGGGCCAGGGAACTATGGCTACACCTTC
>TRBJ2-1|NA|13|TRBV7-8|NA
CASRYNRDDEQFF
TGTGCCAGCAGGTACAACAGGGACGATGAGCAGTTCTTC